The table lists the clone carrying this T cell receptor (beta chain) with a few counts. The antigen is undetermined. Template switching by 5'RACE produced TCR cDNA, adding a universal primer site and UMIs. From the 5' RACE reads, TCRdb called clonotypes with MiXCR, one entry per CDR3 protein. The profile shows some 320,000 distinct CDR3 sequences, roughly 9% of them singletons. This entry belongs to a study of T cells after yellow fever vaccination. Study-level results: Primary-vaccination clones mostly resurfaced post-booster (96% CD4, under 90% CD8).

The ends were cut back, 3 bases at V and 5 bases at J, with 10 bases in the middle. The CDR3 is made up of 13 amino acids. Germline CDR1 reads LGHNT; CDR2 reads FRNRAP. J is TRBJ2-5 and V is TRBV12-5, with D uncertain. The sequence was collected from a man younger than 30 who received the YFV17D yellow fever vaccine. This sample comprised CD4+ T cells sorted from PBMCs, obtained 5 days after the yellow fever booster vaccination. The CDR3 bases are TGTGCTAGTGGTTTATCTAATCTGGAGACCCAGTACTTC. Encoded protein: CASGLSNLETQYF.